This T cell receptor beta chain was sequenced for a study of vaccination and CD4 T cells after COVID-19. Background on the study: Six men and four women formed the convalescents, two being Hispanic. Post-vaccination specimens were collected at a median of about 68 days following dose two (range 14 to 241).

TCRdb ran MiXCR on the PCR reads and lists one entry per CDR3 protein. The sample carries about 20,000 distinct CDR3 sequences, 60% to 75% recorded once. A remark on this clonotype: Its antigen remains unidentified.

The V end lost 3 bases, the J end lost 5 bases, and 19 bases lay between the germline ends. In germline, CDR1 is GTSNPN, CDR2 SVGIG (reference sequence). The CDR3 spans 15 residues. Broader study findings: Convalescent patients had a median about 90% of reactive clones appearing only post-vaccination. From a median of roughly 20 to 40, SARS-CoV-2-reactive clonotypes increased, though not significantly.

This receptor was identified in a human donor who had recovered from COVID-19. The sample here was CD4+ T cells from blood, taken after SARS-CoV-2 vaccination. This sequence joins TRBV30 and TRBJ2-5; the D gene is possibly TRBD2 (8 bases). As DNA, the CDR3 is TGTGCCTGGAGGGGACAGCGGGAGAGGTTTGAGACCCAGTACTTC. Translation: CAWRGQRERFETQYF.